This T cell receptor beta chain was documented in a study of OX40 agonist ivuxolimab in advanced cancers. For the study in its entirety: Ivuxolimab was an agonistic, fully human IgG2 monoclonal antibody directed against OX40 (CD134), a costimulatory receptor. Prior anti-PD-1, anti-PD-L1 or anti-CTLA-4 therapy was permitted, and less than 45% of dose-escalation patients had received checkpoint inhibitors. Of the roughly 51 patients in dose escalation, some 19 had hepatocellular carcinoma, around 15 had melanoma, 9 had renal cell carcinoma and 9 had head and neck cancer. The purpose of peripheral TCRbeta sequencing was to test whether ivuxolimab changed TCR sequence diversity and led to clonal T-cell expansion. Intravenous ivuxolimab was administered to patients every 2 weeks at six dose levels: 0.01, 0.1, 0.3, 1.5, 3 and 10 mg/kg. The monotherapy dose-escalation portion (N ≈ 50 patients) of the phase I ivuxolimab trial is reported in the paper. Partial responses occurred in three dose-escalation patients, of whom one had hepatocellular carcinoma and two had cutaneous melanoma. A male proportion of approximately 83% and a mean age of roughly 55 years, ranging from about 20 to 79, were recorded for the dose-escalation cohort. Results and caveats for the whole study, not just this receptor: In partial responders in the 0.1-3.0 mg/kg groups, normalized peripheral clonal expansion was found to be among the lowest, especially among CD8+ T cells. After ivuxolimab, CD8+ T cells had more expanded clones than CD4+ T cells on average. At doses of 0.1 to 3.0 mg/kg, clonal expansion of both CD4+ and CD8+ blood T cells was observed from baseline to week 6. Low levels of normalized T-cell clonal expansion were also seen in some nonresponding patients. The antigen specificity of the peripheral T cells that underwent clonal expansion was not determined.

The CDR3 runs 12 residues from the cysteine to the phenylalanine. Of all the DNA, just the CDR3 is kept, 36 bases in frame from base 1. Per the germline V gene, KGHSH is the CDR1 and LQKENI is the CDR2. The junction carries 10 bases between V and J, which are trimmed by 3 bases and 10 bases respectively. To note about this clone: Its antigen remains unidentified. No much larger clone exists at a distance of one base, and base qualities are not known.

The trial excluded patients who had a history of autoimmune disease or who were on systemic immunosuppression. Peripheral blood for TCR sequencing was collected from all dose cohorts at baseline, on cycle 4 day 1, and on cycle 7 day 1. Samples were obtained from an open-label, multicenter, first-in-human phase I dose-escalation trial of ivuxolimab. The trial enrolled adults with locally advanced or metastatic head and neck squamous cell, hepatocellular, melanoma or renal cell carcinoma. CD4+ and CD8+ T cells were sorted separately from peripheral blood before TCR sequencing. For sequencing of the TCRbeta CDR3 region, genomic DNA was extracted from the sorted cells. TCRbeta CDR3 regions were sequenced using the immunoSEQ Assay. This immuneACCESS table, as held by TCRdb, lists in-frame sequences with V and J called but not all clones. Of the missing ones, under half trace to an unresolved V gene in checked studies; the others have no known cause. Recorded for this sample are 60,000 or so clones; almost 95% of them occurred a single time. Less than 20% of the sample goes to the ten largest clones.

The sequenced sample was CD4+ or CD8+ T cells sorted from blood, obtained in a trial of the OX40 agonist ivuxolimab. This receptor was obtained from an adult with an advanced solid tumor such as melanoma, head and neck, liver or kidney cancer. The chain is encoded by TRBV18 joined to TRBJ2-1; the D call is tentative, TRBD1 or TRBD2, as each matches 6 bases. The DNA is TGTGCCAGCTCACCGTCCGGGGGCGAGCAGTTCTTC. The translation is CASSPSGGEQFF.